By share, the clone carrying this T cell receptor (beta chain) ranks as medium-sized (0.01 to 0.1%). The source of the sample is a study of OX40 agonist ivuxolimab in advanced cancers. The CDR3 has 13 amino acids. The V gene end was trimmed by 3 bases and the J gene end by 8 bases; junction bases not matched to a gene: 7. Per germline, CDR1 SGDLS and CDR2 YYNGEE. The table came from immunoSEQ multiplex PCR; TCRdb's copy has only in-frame clones and leaves some out. This sample has 65,000 or so clones, with around 88% found just once. The sequencing used CD4+ or CD8+ T cells sorted from blood, collected in a trial of the OX40 agonist ivuxolimab. This TCR was sampled from an adult with an advanced solid tumor such as melanoma, head and neck, liver or kidney cancer. This chain connects TRBV9 to TRBJ1-1; 7 bases align to TRBD1. The CDR3 is CASSGLGDREAFF. The CDR3 DNA sequence: TGTGCCAGCAGCGGTTTAGGGGACAGAGAAGCTTTCTTT.